This T cell receptor (beta chain) originates from a study of Ad26.COV2.S vaccination and SARS-CoV-2 variants (dated by TCRdb to the early 2020s). Regarding the research as a whole: Vaccine-arm donors came from COV1001, a multicentre, randomized, double-blind, placebo-controlled phase I-IIa trial of Ad26.COV2.S in healthy adults. The TCR-sequenced set comprised around 30 samples: about 19 Ad26.COV2.S vaccine recipients, 5 placebo recipients and 8 SARS-CoV-2 convalescent individuals. Trial participants were randomized into five groups of five, in which low-dose or high-dose Ad26.COV2.S was given once or twice, or placebo was given on both occasions. TCRbeta repertoire sequencing was used to assess the specificity and breadth of SARS-CoV-2-reactive T cell receptors after Ad26.COV2.S vaccination. Blinding of investigators to trial group allocation was maintained during experiments and outcome assessment. Ad26.COV2.S was administered intramuscularly at a dose of 5x10^10 or 1x10^11 viral particles, either as one shot or as two shots given 56 days apart. Study-level results and caveats: Comparable non-spike TCR breadth was observed between vaccine and placebo recipients, consistent with only spike being contained in the vaccine. After vaccination, substantial breadth of spike-specific CD8+ and CD4+ T cell responses was reported. The study lacked the statistical power to compare responses across vaccine doses or regimens. Spike-specific TCR breadth was higher in Ad26.COV2.S recipients than in placebo recipients (P = 0.0014). According to the authors, total T cell responses may have been underestimated by the TCR breadth and depth analyses.

The treatment or condition label of this sample denotes: around 19 received Ad26.COV2.S at low or high dose, single or two shots; about 5 received placebo; per-sample allocation not given. For vaccine and placebo recipients, repertoires were sequenced using samples collected on day 63 after the first injection. Cohort 1b enrolled roughly 25 adults aged 18-55 years at a single site in Boston, USA, between 29 July and 7 August 2020. Ad26.COV2.S was a replication-incompetent adenovirus type 26 vector that expressed a prefusion-stabilized SARS-CoV-2 spike protein derived from the original Wuhan strain. The immunoSEQ Assay was used to sequence TCRbeta CDR3 regions. After extraction, genomic DNA underwent amplification by bias-controlled multiplex PCR, followed by high-throughput sequencing. The authors processed their data as follows. To quantify the absolute abundance of every unique TCRbeta CDR3 region, sequences were collapsed and filtered. T cell fraction was estimated by normalizing TCRbeta template counts to usable DNA, which was measured by amplifying reference genes present in all nucleated cells. Repertoire TCRs were annotated as SARS-CoV-2-specific by exact matching of V gene, CDR3 amino acid sequence and J gene to a known reactive TCR set. The reference SARS-CoV-2 TCR set came from MIRA and was filtered for enrichment in COVID-19-positive ImmuneCODE repertoires, removing public or cross-reactive TCRs. Drawing on the MIRA antigens, annotated TCRs were analysed further at the level of specific ORF or position within ORF. Breadth was defined as the number of annotated unique rearrangements divided by the total number of unique productive rearrangements, and depth was defined as the summed frequency of the annotated unique rearrangements. Two-sided Wilcoxon rank-sum tests were used to compare TCR breadth between groups. What TCRdb holds here is the immuneACCESS table cut down to in-frame rearrangements. Part of the clones is not present; checked against another copy, under half of the missing clones reflect an unresolved V gene, and the others are unexplained. That table supplies the V and J calls and clone size; D and trimming were determined from the DNA. This sample has fewer than 600,000 clones in its table, and roughly nine tenths of those were observed once. In total, the top ten clones hold 1.5% to 2% of the sample.

A distance of 14 bases separates the germline ends of V and J, which lose 5 bases and 0 bases respectively. The CDR3 measures 15 amino acids from cysteine to phenylalanine. Kept here is only the CDR3 DNA, which spans 45 bases and is read in frame from base 1. From the germline V gene, CDR1 is SGHRS and CDR2 is YFSETQ. Concerning this clone: This clone's antigen is unknown. One base away there is no much larger clone; base qualities are not given.

The sequence was collected from a person between 18 and 60 years old who received the Ad26.COV2.S COVID-19 vaccine or a placebo. The chain joins TRBV5-1 to TRBJ1-1, with a weak D call of TRBD1 (6 bases match). This sample comprised peripheral blood, obtained in a trial of Ad26.COV2.S vaccine versus placebo. The nucleotides read TGCGCCAGCAGACCGACAGGAACCATGAACACTGAAGCTTTCTTT. The encoded protein is CASRPTGTMNTEAFF.